This T cell receptor (beta chain) was identified in a study of T cell repertoires in cytomegalovirus infection (dated by TCRdb to the late 2010s). A note on the overall study: Peptide stimulations targeted recently identified HLA-C-restricted CMV epitopes, whose presentation resists viral immunomodulation, together with well-studied HLA-B-restricted epitopes. Donor HLA type was relevant to the analysis, because carriage of CMV infection together with the matching HLA type was indicated by public TCR beta signatures.

The treatment or condition tag for this specimen amounts to: in vitro stimulation with specific CMV peptide epitopes to enrich CMV-specific T cells. As concerns this clonotype: Its antigen remains unidentified. Base qualities are not provided; no much larger clone lies one nucleotide away.

The junction carries 10 bases between V and J, which are trimmed by 1 base and 2 bases respectively. The CDR3 spans 15 residues, from the cysteine through the phenylalanine. Only the CDR3 DNA stays, 45 bases, in frame from base 1. CDR1 and CDR2 (SGHTA, FQGTGA) derive from the germline V gene. Here is what the overall study found, with its caveats: Cumulative frequency of public TCR beta family members discriminated carriers of CMV infection plus the relevant HLA type in this cohort and an independent 352-donor cohort. In the ex vivo response, HLA-C-restricted CMV-specific TCR beta clonotypes were dominant, and in two of eight donors the single most frequent clonotype came from this HLA-C-restricted group.

Data came from an Illumina HiSeq 1500. TCRdb cleaned the public reads at Q25 with fastp, built clones with MiXCR and kept in-frame beta chains. Rows merge per CDR3 protein into single entries with the most common DNA and genes. The sample contains about 830,000 distinct CDR3 sequences, 32% of them found a single time. The top ten constitute about an eighth of the sample. The source is a human donor in good health (CMV status not recorded). Some clones in this sample may be carry-over from other donors' samples. The chain is assembled from TRBV7-3 and TRBJ2-3, with no D gene named confidently. The sample here was cultured CD8+ T cells from PBMCs, taken from culture after CMV antigen stimulation. For the CDR3, the sequence is CASSLIGSITDTQYF. Here is the DNA: TGTGCCAGCAGCTTAATAGGGTCCATCACAGATACGCAGTATTTT.